One and the same sample provided the 8 T cell receptor beta chains below, sequenced in a study of long-term antiretroviral therapy in people with HIV. The assay used was immunoSEQ (version v3.0), run at survey level. Sequenced by immunoSEQ multiplex PCR; TCRdb stores in-frame clones only, minus some. The table lists 30,000 to 40,000 clones, over 85% of them singletons. This specimen consisted of unsorted PBMCs, obtained around 5 years after starting antiretroviral therapy. The receptors here all came from a woman in her fifties or sixties with HIV.

This clone is a singleton in its sample. The CDR3 region has the DNA TGTGCCAGCAGCGGAAGCGGGACTAGCGGGGTGGAGACCCAGTACTTC. Residues: CASSGSGTSGVETQYF. The V call is TRBV9, the J call TRBJ2-5; TRBD2 matches at 13 bases. Per the germline V gene, CDR1 is SGDLS and CDR2 is YYNGEE. The CDR3 is made up of 16 amino acids. Trimming at V came to 3 bases and at J to 5 bases, leaving 7 bases not matched to a gene.

The chain uses TRBV6-1 and TRBJ1-5, with D possibly matching TRBD1 (5 bases). Between the trimmed V and J ends, which lost 3 bases and 2 bases, there was a span of 14 bases. Germline lookup yields CDR1 MNHNS and CDR2 SASEGT. CDR3 size: 16 residues. The CDR3 protein is CASSEAIGGGNQPQHF. CDR3 DNA: TGTGCCAGCAGTGAGGCTATTGGGGGGGGCAATCAGCCCCAGCATTTT.

In its sample, this clone was seen once. The rearrangement links TRBV5-8 to TRBJ2-4; maybe TRBD1 (5 bases). This CDR3 contains 15 residues. Germline V gene sequence: CDR1 SGHTS, CDR2 YDEGEE. With 5 bases removed from V and 0 bases from J, the gap between germline ends came to 12 bases. CDR3 DNA: TGTGCCAGCAGGTTTTGGGGCATAGCCAAAAACATTCAGTACTTC. This translates into CASRFWGIAKNIQYF.

The gene calls are TRBV10-1 and TRBJ2-3, with 10 nucleotides matching TRBD2. V trimming: 2 bases; J trimming: 5 bases; junction bases outside the gene matches: 7. The CDR3 runs 16 residues. Germline V gene lookup returns CDR1 WNHNN and CDR2 SYGVQD (reference sequence). CDR3 coding DNA: TGCGCCAGCAGTGAGAGCCTAGCGGGGGCTAGAGATACGCAGTATTTT. Translating gives CASSESLAGARDTQYF.

The chain combines TRBV5-8 with TRBJ2-2; 7 bases align to TRBD1. Germline assignment: CDR1 SGHTS and CDR2 YDEGEE. J lost 3 bases, V lost 0 bases, and 8 bases had no gene match. The CDR3 contains 17 residues. CDR3 protein: CASSLGVTTGYTGELFF. CDR3 DNA: TGTGCCAGCAGCTTGGGGGTTACGACAGGGTACACCGGGGAGCTGTTTTTT. Full variable domain (remainder filled in from reference TRBV5-8 and TRBJ2-2): EAGVTQSPTHLIKTRGQQATLRCSPISGHTSVYWYQQALGLGLQFLLWYDEGEERNRGNFPPRFSGRQFPNYSSELNVNALELEDSALYLCASSLGVTTGYTGELFFGEGSRLTVL.

This chain connects TRBV2 to TRBJ2-2; TRBD1 aligns across 11 bases. V shed 6 bases, J shed 5 bases, and the junction held 5 bases outside the gene matches. Germline-derived CDR1 and CDR2 are SNHLY and FYNNEI. CDR3 size: 15 residues. The CDR3, as DNA: TGTGCCAGCAGCAGGGACAGGGGGGGAACCGGGGAGCTGTTTTTT. Residues: CASSRDRGGTGELFF.

The V and J genes are TRBV6-5 and TRBJ1-5, with 8 nucleotides matching TRBD1. The CDR3 is made up of 14 amino acids. Per germline, CDR1 MNHEY and CDR2 SVGAGI. V trimming: 5 bases; J trimming: 6 bases; junction bases outside the gene matches: 6. The CDR3 protein is CASSVDRGGQPQHF. The CDR3, as DNA: TGTGCCAGCAGTGTCGACAGGGGCGGTCAGCCCCAGCATTTT.

This chain links TRBV4-3 with TRBJ2-5; perhaps D is TRBD1 or TRBD2 (5 bases each). The germline V and J ends were trimmed by 4 bases and 0 bases, with 6 bases remaining between them. The germline gives CDR1 LGHNA, CDR2 YSLEER. CDR3 length: 13 residues. CDR3 region: CASSRGHQETQYF. CDR3 nucleotide sequence: TGCGCCAGCAGCCGGGGACACCAAGAGACCCAGTACTTC.